The 20 T cell receptor beta chains given below trace back to one sample, sequenced in a study of siplizumab effects on memory and regulatory T cells. Clones were read by immunoSEQ multiplex PCR, and TCRdb kept only the in-frame ones, dropping some. The sample has about 100,000 clones, about 94% seen once. Sequencing was carried out using CD4+ T cells sorted from blood. The receptors shown here come from a human donor in good health.

The chain's CDR3 is CASSQESWALATPYEQYF. The CDR3 coding sequence is TGTGCCAGCAGCCAAGAATCATGGGCTTTGGCGACCCCCTACGAGCAGTACTTC. The chain has TRBV14 and TRBJ2-7; no reliable D call. This CDR3 is 18 amino acids long. From germline, CDR1 is SGHDN and CDR2 FVKESK. With 0 bases removed from V and 2 bases from J, the gap between germline ends came to 20 bases.

This sequence joins TRBV20-1 and TRBJ1-1, with TRBD1 matching over 7 bases. Germline V lookup: CDR1 DFQATT, CDR2 SNEGSKA (reference sequence). The CDR3 contains 11 residues. Trimming at V came to 6 bases and at J to 9 bases, leaving 7 bases not matched to a gene. The CDR3 DNA reads TGCAGTGCACCCAGACAGGGAAAAGCTTTCTTT. Amino acids: CSAPRQGKAFF.

This chain uses TRBV5-1 with TRBJ2-5; D possibly uses TRBD1 or TRBD2 (5 bases each). V lost 5 bases and J 4 bases, leaving 12 bases between the germline ends. The germline V gene encodes CDR1 SGHRS and CDR2 YFSETQ. The CDR3 runs to 13 residues. The CDR3 here is CASSEGKVETQYF. The CDR3 nucleotides are TGCGCCAGCAGTGAGGGGAAGGTAGAGACCCAGTACTTC.

The chain links TRBV7-9 to TRBJ2-7; TRBD1 matches at 9 bases. After removal of 6 bases from V and 7 bases from J, the junction contained 7 bases not matched to a gene. The germline V gene has CDR1 SEHNR and CDR2 FQNEAQ (reference sequence). The CDR3 loop spans 13 amino acids. CDR3 in amino acids: CASRNRQGEEQYF. CDR3 in DNA: TGTGCCAGCAGAAACCGACAGGGGGAGGAGCAGTACTTC.

The V gene is TRBV27, the J gene TRBJ1-4; a possible D gene is TRBD1 (6 bases). The CDR3 runs 15 residues. Germline assignment: CDR1 MNHEY and CDR2 SMNVEV (reference sequence). Trimming left V 6 bases short and J 8 bases short, with 19 bases between. The CDR3 sequence is CASSPWAGEDEKLFF. CDR3 sequence (DNA): TGTGCCAGCAGCCCATGGGCAGGGGAGGACGAAAAACTGTTTTTT.

The chain couples TRBV19 to TRBJ1-1; D remains ambiguous. The CDR3 totals 14 residues. V was cut by 5 bases and J by 2 bases, with 12 bases left in between. Per the germline V gene, CDR1 is LNHDA and CDR2 is SQIVND (reference sequence). Here the CDR3 reads CASSHPTPNTEAFF. Here the CDR3 DNA reads TGTGCCAGTAGTCACCCGACACCAAACACTGAAGCTTTCTTT.

The gene calls are TRBV28 and TRBJ2-7, with 7 nucleotides matching TRBD1. J lost 2 bases, V lost 6 bases, and 7 bases had no gene match. The CDR3 contains 14 residues. CDR1 and CDR2 (germline): MDHEN, SYDVKM. The chain's CDR3 is CASSETGKPYEQYF. CDR3 DNA sequence: TGTGCCAGCAGCGAGACAGGGAAGCCCTACGAGCAGTACTTC.

CDR3 region: CASSRIFSGRNNEQFF. CDR3 nucleotides: TGCGCCAGCAGCCGGATCTTTAGCGGCCGAAACAATGAGCAGTTCTTC. The chain recombines TRBV5-1 with TRBJ2-1; perhaps TRBD2 as D (6 bases). V lost 4 bases to trimming and J lost 5 bases, with 19 bases between them. CDR1 SGHRS and CDR2 YFSETQ come from the germline V gene. The CDR3 is 16 amino acids.

The chain joins TRBV7-6 to TRBJ2-1; maybe TRBD1 (5 bases). The V gene lost 5 bases and the J gene lost 8 bases, with 13 bases spanning the gap. This CDR3 spans 13 amino acids. The V gene's germline CDR1 is SGHVS and CDR2 FNYEAQ. The CDR3 loop reads CASSQGTIYEQFF. DNA for the CDR3: TGTGCCAGCAGCCAGGGAACAATTTATGAGCAGTTCTTC.

The chain uses TRBV27 and TRBJ1-1; 8 nucleotides align to TRBD1. The CDR3 consists of 15 residues. The V gene end was trimmed by 7 bases and the J gene end by 0 bases; junction bases not matched to a gene: 7. Germline lookup yields CDR1 MNHEY and CDR2 SMNVEV (reference sequence). Here the CDR3 reads CASKGTGAMNTEAFF. DNA for the CDR3: TGTGCCAGCAAGGGGACAGGAGCTATGAACACTGAAGCTTTCTTT.

The chain carries TRBV7-9 and TRBJ1-4, with 7 bases fitting TRBD1. The V gene's germline CDR1 is SEHNR and CDR2 FQNEAQ (reference sequence). Trimming removed 4 bases from V and 8 bases from J; junction bases left unmatched: 10. The CDR3 length is 15 residues. The CDR3 DNA reads TGTGCCAGCAGCTCCCGACAGGGCCCGGGGGAAAAACTGTTTTTT. Its protein product is CASSSRQGPGEKLFF.

This clone has a single count. This chain uses TRBV5-1 with TRBJ1-1; 7 positions agree with TRBD1. V lost 0 bases, J lost 11 bases, and 4 bases stayed unmatched. Germline V gene data show CDR1 as SGHRS and CDR2 as YFSETQ. The length of the CDR3 is 12 residues. The CDR3 sequence is CASSLESGGAFF. The CDR3 nucleotides are TGCGCCAGCAGCTTGGAGTCAGGGGGGGCTTTCTTT. Drawing the rest from reference TRBV5-1 and TRBJ1-1, the complete variable domain is KAGVTQTPRYLIKTRGQQVTLSCSPISGHRSVSWYQQTPGQGLQFLFEYFSETQRNKGNFPGRFSGRQFSNSRSEMNVSTLELGDSALYLCASSLESGGAFFGQGTRLTVV.

This chain links TRBV19 with TRBJ2-6; D is undetermined. This CDR3 has 17 amino acids. V was clipped by 7 bases and J by 1 base, with 17 bases between them. CDR1 and CDR2 (germline): LNHDA, SQIVND (reference sequence). CDR3 residues: CASTDGSQTSGANVLTF. The CDR3 bases are TGTGCCAGTACTGATGGCAGTCAGACTTCTGGGGCCAACGTCCTGACTTTC.

The chain has TRBV28 and TRBJ1-1; D is perhaps TRBD1 (5 bases). The CDR3 contains 12 residues. V was clipped by 3 bases and J by 10 bases, with 12 bases between them. The germline CDR1 and CDR2 sequences are MDHEN and SYDVKM. DNA of the CDR3: TGTGCCAGCAGTTTTGGGGGGAGATCAGCTTTCTTT. Protein: CASSFGGRSAFF.

This chain links TRBV9 with TRBJ1-1; no reliable D call. Trimming stripped 0 bases from V and 2 bases from J, with 5 bases between. Germline V gene sequence: CDR1 SGDLS, CDR2 YYNGEE. The CDR3 is 13 residues long. The CDR3 region is CASSVGPNTEAFF. CDR3 DNA sequence: TGTGCCAGCAGCGTAGGGCCTAACACTGAAGCTTTCTTT.

The chain uses TRBV5-1 and TRBJ2-7; 13 bases line up with TRBD2. This CDR3 has 18 residues. CDR1 and CDR2 (germline): SGHRS, YFSETQ. The trim removed 7 bases at V and 5 bases at J, leaving 18 bases unmatched. The CDR3 region is CASVGESPGLAGLNEQYF. The CDR3 nucleotides are TGCGCCAGCGTGGGCGAAAGCCCGGGACTAGCGGGACTCAACGAGCAGTACTTC.

The V and J genes are TRBV27 and TRBJ2-2, with a weak D call TRBD1 (5 bases). V lost 1 base, J lost 3 bases, and 9 bases lay in between. Germline V lookup: CDR1 MNHEY, CDR2 SMNVEV (reference sequence). The CDR3 has 15 amino acids. CDR3 loop: CASSLWVGDTGELFF. CDR3 nucleotides: TGTGCCAGCAGTTTATGGGTAGGGGACACCGGGGAGCTGTTTTTT.

J is TRBJ2-2 and V is TRBV7-2; no firm D call. The ends were cut back, 2 bases at V and 8 bases at J, with 15 bases in the middle. In germline, CDR1 is SGHTA, CDR2 FQGNSA. This CDR3 is 15 amino acids long. The CDR3 here is CASSLSVPLGGELFF. CDR3 nucleotide sequence: TGTGCCAGCAGCTTAAGTGTTCCCCTGGGAGGGGAGCTGTTTTTT. The full variable domain, with the rest looked up from reference TRBV7-2 and TRBJ2-2, is GAGVSQSPSNKVTEKGKDVELRCDPISGHTALYWYRQSLGQGLEFLIYFQGNSAPDKSGLPSDRFSAERTGGSVSTLTIQRTQQEDSAVYLCASSLSVPLGGELFFGEGSRLTVL.

This chain links TRBV27 with TRBJ1-2, with 9 bases matching TRBD1. J lost 2 bases, V lost 2 bases, and 3 bases had no gene match. The CDR3 runs 15 residues. The germline V gene encodes CDR1 MNHEY and CDR2 SMNVEV (reference sequence). CDR3 in amino acids: CASSLGDRDNYGYTF. The DNA of the CDR3 is TGTGCCAGCAGTTTAGGGGACAGGGACAACTATGGCTACACCTTC.

This clone is a singleton in its sample. CDR3 sequence (DNA): TGTGCCAGCAGTTCCAGAGACAGGATTAGCAATCAGCCCCAGCATTTT. Protein: CASSSRDRISNQPQHF. The chain couples TRBV28 to TRBJ1-5, with TRBD1 as a possible D gene (6 bases). This CDR3 comprises 16 residues. Germline V CDR1 and CDR2: MDHEN, SYDVKM. The germline V and J ends were trimmed by 4 bases and 0 bases, with 13 bases remaining between them.